The clone carrying this TCR beta chain has just one count. What it binds is unknown. The method was immunoSEQ multiplex PCR; TCRdb's version includes in-frame clones alone and lacks a portion of them. Here the sample spans 53,000 or so clones, more than 85% being singletons. J gave up 3 bases and V 3 bases, and 8 bases lay outside the gene matches. Germline values: CDR1 SGHAT, CDR2 FQNNGV. This CDR3 region has 15 residues. The sample comes from a study of OX40 agonist ivuxolimab in advanced cancers. Study information: The patients received ivuxolimab by intravenous route every 2 weeks at 0.01 to 10 mg/kg. Partial responses were recorded for three patients, including one with hepatocellular carcinoma and two with cutaneous melanoma. Overall study findings and caveats: Patients with a partial response at 0.1-3.0 mg/kg had among the lowest clonal expansion.

This sequence originates from an adult with an advanced solid tumor such as melanoma, head and neck, liver or kidney cancer. Sequencing used CD4+ or CD8+ T cells sorted from blood, obtained in a trial of the OX40 agonist ivuxolimab. This chain joins TRBV11-2 and TRBJ2-7; 7 bases match TRBD2. CDR3 nucleotide sequence: TGTGCCAGCAGCTTCCCGACTAGCAGGTACTACGAGCAGTACTTC. Translated, it gives CASSFPTSRYYEQYF.